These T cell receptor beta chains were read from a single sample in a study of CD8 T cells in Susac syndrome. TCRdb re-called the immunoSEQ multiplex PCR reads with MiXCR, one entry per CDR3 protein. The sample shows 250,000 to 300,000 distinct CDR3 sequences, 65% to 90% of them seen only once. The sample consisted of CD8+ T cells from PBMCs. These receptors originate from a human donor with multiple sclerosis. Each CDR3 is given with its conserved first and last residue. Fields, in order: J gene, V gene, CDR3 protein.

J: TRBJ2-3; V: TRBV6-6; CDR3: CASSYRVTDTQYF
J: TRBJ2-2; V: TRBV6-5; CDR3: CASSLVGAGELFF
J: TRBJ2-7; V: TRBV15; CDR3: CATSAWSDRGNYEQYF
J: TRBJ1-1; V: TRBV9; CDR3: CASSYLQNTEAFF
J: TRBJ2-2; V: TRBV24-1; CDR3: CATSDSAANTGELFF
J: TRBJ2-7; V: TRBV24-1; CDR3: CATSDPPGTGIYEQYF
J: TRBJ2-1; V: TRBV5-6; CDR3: CASSWGSNYNEQFF
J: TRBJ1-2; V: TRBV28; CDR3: CAVSGTGGAYGYTF
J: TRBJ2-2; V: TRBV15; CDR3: CATSRVGLVGSGELFF
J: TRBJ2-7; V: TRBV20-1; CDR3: CSASLPGTSGLRSAYEQYF
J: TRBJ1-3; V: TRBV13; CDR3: CASSARQGRENTIYF
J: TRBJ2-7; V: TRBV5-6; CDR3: CASSSGTSYEQYF
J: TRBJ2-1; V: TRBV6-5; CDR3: CASSFRDRGNEQFF
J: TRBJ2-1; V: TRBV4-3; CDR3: CASSHLGLAKQNSSYNEQFF
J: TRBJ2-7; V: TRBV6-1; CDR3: CASSDTPSYEQYF
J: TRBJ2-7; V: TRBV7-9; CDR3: CASSLVSPYEQYF
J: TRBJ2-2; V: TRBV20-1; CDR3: CSARDRGLAGAGELFF
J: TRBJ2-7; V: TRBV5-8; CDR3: CASSFSLAGLPYEQYF
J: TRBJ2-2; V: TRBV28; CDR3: CASSLRLWGQGANTGELFF
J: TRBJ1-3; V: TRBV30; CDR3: CAWSVEGNTIYF
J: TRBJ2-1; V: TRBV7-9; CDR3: CASTADFAYNEQFF
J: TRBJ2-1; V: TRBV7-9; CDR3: CASSSTRTSGSLLEQFF
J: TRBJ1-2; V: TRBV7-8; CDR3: CASSPRGIDYGYTF
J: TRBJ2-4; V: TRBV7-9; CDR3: CASSFGGNKNIQYF
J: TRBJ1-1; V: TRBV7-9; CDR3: CASTSSSPGTEAFF
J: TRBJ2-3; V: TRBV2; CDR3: CASRASRPEVTDTQYF
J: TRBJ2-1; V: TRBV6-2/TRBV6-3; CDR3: CASSYSGSGLAGAYNEQFF
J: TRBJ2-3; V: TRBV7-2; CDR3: CASSPGSPTDTQYF
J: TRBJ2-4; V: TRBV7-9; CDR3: CASSSWTGGQNIQYF
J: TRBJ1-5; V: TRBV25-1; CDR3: CASSGGPHTGPDQPQHF
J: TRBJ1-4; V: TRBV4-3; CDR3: CASSQRPPRGKLFF
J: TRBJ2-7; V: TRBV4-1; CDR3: CASSHRTGDYEQYF
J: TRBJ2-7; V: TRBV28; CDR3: CASRLSRAYEQYF